Listed here is a single TCR beta chain. Antigen: not known. The data were taken from a study of identical twins. General observations from the study: Among beta out-of-frame sequences, excess sharing between twins appeared weaker.

After template switching added a universal primer site, the resulting cDNA carried unique molecular identifiers. TCRdb reanalysed the 5' RACE reads using MiXCR and keeps one entry per CDR3 protein. Here the sample spans hundreds of thousands of distinct CDR3 sequences, 10% to 15% being singletons. The CDR3 extends over 14 amino acids. Germline CDR1 reads SGHDT; CDR2 reads YYEEEE. Trimming left V 2 bases short and J 3 bases short, with 11 bases between. The data also belong to a second study, concerning yellow fever vaccine responses in identical twins. As reported in that work: Twins reportedly had a vaccine T cell response that seemed partly convergent, partly personalized.

The rearrangement uses TRBV5-6 and TRBJ1-1; a possible D gene is TRBD1 (5 bases). Sequenced sample: PBMCs. The clonotype comes from a woman aged 18-30 years in good health. CDR3 loop: CASSFRGRYTEAFF. The CDR3 DNA reads TGTGCCAGCAGCTTCCGGGGACGGTACACTGAAGCTTTCTTT.